This T cell receptor (beta chain) was documented in a study of T-cell memory formation after mild COVID-19. Whole-study context: Largely, the TCR clusters proved donor specific.

TCRdb reanalysed the 5' RACE reads using MiXCR and keeps one entry per CDR3 protein. This sample has under 600,000 distinct CDR3 sequences, with less than 25% found just once. Study-level points and caveats: Among contracting clones, CD4+ were mainly CM/EM and CD8+ enriched in EMRA. Within pre-infection memory, some responding clones were found, suggesting cross-reactive memory joined. Clones that shrank (day 15 to 85) were balanced CD4/CD8, whereas later expanders leaned CD4+.

There are 16 residues in the CDR3. The ends lost 3 bases at V and 6 bases at J; junction bases unmatched: 11. Germline lookup yields CDR1 SEHNR and CDR2 FQNEAQ (reference sequence). Details on this clonotype: Its antigen is still unknown.

This receptor was identified in an adult woman who had mild COVID-19 (a few samples of this study predate the infection). Cell type and time point are not known. J is TRBJ2-1 and V is TRBV7-9; 7 nucleotides align to TRBD2. Specimen: PBMCs or a T cell subset sorted from them (not recorded which). The CDR3 region has the DNA TGTGCCAGCAGCTTCGAAGGGGCGGGAGTACTCAATGAGCAGTTCTTC. Protein product: CASSFEGAGVLNEQFF. The entire variable domain, with the rest obtained from reference TRBV7-9 and TRBJ2-1, is as follows: DTGVSQNPRHKITKRGQNVTFRCDPISEHNRLYWYRQTLGQGPEFLTYFQNEAQLEKSRLLSDRFSAERPKGSFSTLEIQRTEQGDSAMYLCASSFEGAGVLNEQFFGPGTRLTVL.